The 9 T cell receptor beta chains below were found in one sample sequenced in a study of blood T cell repertoires in COVID-19. Repertoires were generated with immunoSEQ multiplex PCR, while TCRdb's copy carries only in-frame clones and drops some. The data contain roughly 100,000 clones, about 91% of them singletons. Sequencing used peripheral blood. The receptors stem from a man aged 50 to 59 with COVID-19, enrolled during active disease.

CDR3 sequence: CASSPPGGASQFF. The CDR3 region has the DNA TGTGCCAGCTCACCACCGGGGGGGGCTTCGCAGTTCTTC. The chain has TRBV18 and TRBJ2-1; D perhaps matches TRBD2 (7 bases). V lost 0 bases and J 12 bases, leaving 12 bases between the germline ends. The CDR3 totals 13 residues. Germline V gene lookup returns CDR1 KGHSH and CDR2 LQKENI.

The chain is built from TRBV3-1 (or the pseudogene TRBV3-2) and TRBJ1-6; 8 nucleotides match TRBD1. Germline values: CDR1 LGHDT, CDR2 YNNKEL (reference sequence). CDR3 length equals 18 residues. Germline trimming cut 4 bases from V and 0 bases from J; bases unmatched to any gene: 8. The CDR3 DNA is TGTGCCAGCAGCCCTGGCCGGGACAGGAGCTCCTATAATTCACCCCTCCACTTT. Encoded protein: CASSPGRDRSSYNSPLHF.

This rearrangement joins TRBV9 to TRBJ2-3; D unresolved. Germline CDR1 and CDR2: SGDLS and YYNGEE. Trimming removed 0 bases at V and 0 bases at J, with 14 bases between. This CDR3 has 17 residues. The CDR3 loop reads CASSVAGGRRSTDTQYF. The CDR3 DNA reads as TGTGCCAGCAGCGTAGCTGGCGGCAGACGAAGCACAGATACGCAGTATTTT.

The rearrangement links TRBV29-1 to TRBJ1-1; D gene unclear. Germline V CDR1 and CDR2: SQVTM, ANQGSEA. V lost 7 bases and J 1 base, leaving 16 bases between the germline ends. There are 14 residues in the CDR3. CDR3: CSGSLGSGNTEAFF. The CDR3 coding sequence is TGCAGCGGCTCGTTAGGGAGTGGGAACACTGAAGCTTTCTTT. Full variable domain (rest looked up from reference TRBV29-1 and TRBJ1-1): SAVISQKPSRDICQRGTSLTIQCQVDSQVTMMFWYRQQPGQSLTLIATANQGSEATYESGFVIDKFPISRPNLTFSTLTVSNMSPEDSSIYLCSGSLGSGNTEAFFGQGTRLTVV.

The chain links TRBV11-2 to TRBJ2-1, with D hard to call. Per the germline V gene, CDR1 is SGHAT and CDR2 is FQNNGV. The V end lost 5 bases, the J end lost 0 bases, and 14 bases lay between the germline ends. There are 16 residues in the CDR3. The CDR3, as DNA: TGTGCCAGCAGCCCCCTCTACTCATACTCCTACAATGAGCAGTTCTTC. It specifies CASSPLYSYSYNEQFF.

J is TRBJ2-1 and V is TRBV5-1, with TRBD2 identical over 12 bases. Germline CDR1 SGHRS, CDR2 YFSETQ. Trimming cost V 0 bases and J 10 bases; bases outside gene matches: 14. This CDR3 has 18 residues. The CDR3: CASSLALAGGRAYLEQFF. CDR3 in DNA: TGCGCCAGCAGCTTGGCTCTAGCGGGGGGGCGCGCCTACTTGGAGCAGTTCTTC.

The chain has TRBV5-1 and TRBJ1-4; 7 positions agree with TRBD1. Germline CDR1 reads SGHRS; CDR2 reads YFSETQ. With V trimmed by 4 bases and J by 6 bases, 9 bases remained unmatched. The CDR3 is 15 residues long. This chain's CDR3 is CASSKTGTEDEKLFF. The CDR3 nucleotides are TGCGCCAGCAGCAAAACCGGGACAGAGGATGAAAAACTGTTTTTT.

The rearrangement links TRBV19 to TRBJ2-3; a possible D gene is TRBD1 (6 bases). The CDR3 is made up of 14 amino acids. In germline, CDR1 is LNHDA, CDR2 SQIVND (reference sequence). V gave up 0 bases and J gave up 4 bases, with 8 bases separating them. CDR3 in DNA: TGTGCCAGTAGTATAGATGGGGGCCCAGATACGCAGTATTTT. This encodes CASSIDGGPDTQYF.

The chain uses TRBV4-1 and TRBJ2-1; the match to TRBD2 covers 8 bases. The germline CDR1 and CDR2 sequences are MGHRA and YSYEKL. This CDR3 is built from 16 residues. V lost 0 bases to trimming and J lost 5 bases; unmatched junction nucleotides: 6. The CDR3, as DNA: TGCGCCAGCAGCCAAGATTGGGCGGGGGGCCACAATGAGCAGTTCTTC. Translation: CASSQDWAGGHNEQFF.